The entry that follows covers one T cell receptor beta chain sequence. Its antigen is not known. The data stem from a study of post-analysis software for immune sequencing data. Unique molecular identifiers featured in each of the TCR beta cDNA libraries. One entry per CDR3 protein results from TCRdb running MiXCR on the PCR reads. The sample holds some 690,000 distinct CDR3 sequences, 59% seen once. Germline CDR1 reads SGHKS; CDR2 reads YYEKEE (reference sequence). Deletions cut 2 bases from V and 4 bases from J, with 9 bases between. The CDR3 covers 13 residues. Overall study results and limits: Several TRBV segments, TRBV5-6, TRBV5-1 and TRBV20-1 among them, were found more frequent in patients than controls.

Sequencing was performed on blood. This chain links TRBV5-5 with TRBJ1-1; D not certain. This sequence was found in a girl between 2 and 10 years old with multiple sclerosis. For the CDR3, the DNA is TGTGCCAGCAGCTTAAATTCGGGCACTGAAGCTTTCTTT. Translation: CASSLNSGTEAFF.